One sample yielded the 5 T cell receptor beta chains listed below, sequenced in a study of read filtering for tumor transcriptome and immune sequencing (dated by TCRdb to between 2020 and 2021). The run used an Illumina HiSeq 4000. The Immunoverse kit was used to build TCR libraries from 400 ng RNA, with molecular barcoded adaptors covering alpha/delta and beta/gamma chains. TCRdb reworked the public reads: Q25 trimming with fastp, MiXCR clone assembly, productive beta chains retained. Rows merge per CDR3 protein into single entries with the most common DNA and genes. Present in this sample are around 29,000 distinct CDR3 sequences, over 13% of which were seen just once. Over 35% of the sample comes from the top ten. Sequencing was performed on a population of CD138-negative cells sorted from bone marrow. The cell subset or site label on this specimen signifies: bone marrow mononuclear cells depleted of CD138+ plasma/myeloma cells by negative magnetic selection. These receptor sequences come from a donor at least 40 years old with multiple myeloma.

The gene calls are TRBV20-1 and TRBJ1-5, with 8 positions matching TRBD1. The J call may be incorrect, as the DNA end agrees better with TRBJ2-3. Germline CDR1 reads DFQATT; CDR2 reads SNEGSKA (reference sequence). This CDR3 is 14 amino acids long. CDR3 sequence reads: CSARGGTGNQPQYF. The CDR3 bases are TGCAGTGCTAGAGGTGGGACAGGCAATCAGCCCCAGTATTTT.

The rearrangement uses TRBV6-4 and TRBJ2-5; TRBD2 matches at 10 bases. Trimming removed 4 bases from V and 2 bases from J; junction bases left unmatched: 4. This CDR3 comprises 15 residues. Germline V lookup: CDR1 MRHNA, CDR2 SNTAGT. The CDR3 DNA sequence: TGTGCCAGCAGTGGGACTAGCGGACCTCAAGAGACCCAGTACTTC. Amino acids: CASSGTSGPQETQYF.

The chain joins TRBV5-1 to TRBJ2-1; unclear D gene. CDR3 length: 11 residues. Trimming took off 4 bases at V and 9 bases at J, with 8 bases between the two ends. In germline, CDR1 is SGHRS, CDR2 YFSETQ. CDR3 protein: CASSLSREQFF. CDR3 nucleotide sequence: TGCGCCAGCAGCCTGTCTCGTGAGCAGTTCTTC. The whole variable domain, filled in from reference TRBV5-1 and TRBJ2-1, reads KAGVTQTPRYLIKTRGQQVTLSCSPISGHRSVSWYQQTPGQGLQFLFEYFSETQRNKGNFPGRFSGRQFSNSRSEMNVSTLELGDSALYLCASSLSREQFFGPGTRLTVL.

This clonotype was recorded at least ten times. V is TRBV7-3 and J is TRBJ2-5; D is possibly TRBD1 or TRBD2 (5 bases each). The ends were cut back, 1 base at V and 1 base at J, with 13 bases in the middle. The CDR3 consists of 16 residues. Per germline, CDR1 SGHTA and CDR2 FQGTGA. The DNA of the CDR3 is TGTGCCAGCAGCTTAAGGGGGAGACAGATCCAAGAGACCCAGTACTTC. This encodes CASSLRGRQIQETQYF. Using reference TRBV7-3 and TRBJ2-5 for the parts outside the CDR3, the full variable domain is GAGVSQTPSNKVTEKGKYVELRCDPISGHTALYWYRQSLGQGPEFLIYFQGTGAADDSGLPNDRFFAVRPEGSVSTLKIQRTERGDSAVYLCASSLRGRQIQETQYFGPGTRLLVL.

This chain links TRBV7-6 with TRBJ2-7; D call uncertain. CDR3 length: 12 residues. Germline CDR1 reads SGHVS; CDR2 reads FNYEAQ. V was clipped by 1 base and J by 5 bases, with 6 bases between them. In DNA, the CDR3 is TGTGCCAGCAGCTTAGTCGAGGACGAGCAGTACTTC. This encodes CASSLVEDEQYF.